This TCR beta chain was profiled in a study of Graves' ophthalmopathy and Graves' hyperthyroidism. Germline V gene sequence: CDR1 SEHNR, CDR2 FQNEAQ (reference sequence). The CDR3 length is 16 residues. The V and J ends lost 5 bases and 5 bases respectively, with 21 bases between them. This clonotype showed up many times. From RNA, the CDR3 regions of TCR beta chains were amplified and sequenced. HTBI primers served in a first-round RT-PCR, which a second-round multiplex PCR followed. TCRdb processed the multiplex PCR reads anew with MiXCR; each CDR3 protein has one entry. The sample has approximately 330,000 distinct CDR3 sequences, roughly a sixth seen once.

Source material: peripheral blood. The clonotype comes from an adult man with Graves' ophthalmopathy. The J gene is TRBJ2-5, the V gene TRBV7-9, with D perhaps assigned TRBD1 or TRBD2 (6 bases each). CDR3 nucleotide sequence: TGTGCCAGCAGCCAGCGCGGGGCGGACAGTGGGGAGACCCAGTACTTC. It is translated as CASSQRGADSGETQYF.